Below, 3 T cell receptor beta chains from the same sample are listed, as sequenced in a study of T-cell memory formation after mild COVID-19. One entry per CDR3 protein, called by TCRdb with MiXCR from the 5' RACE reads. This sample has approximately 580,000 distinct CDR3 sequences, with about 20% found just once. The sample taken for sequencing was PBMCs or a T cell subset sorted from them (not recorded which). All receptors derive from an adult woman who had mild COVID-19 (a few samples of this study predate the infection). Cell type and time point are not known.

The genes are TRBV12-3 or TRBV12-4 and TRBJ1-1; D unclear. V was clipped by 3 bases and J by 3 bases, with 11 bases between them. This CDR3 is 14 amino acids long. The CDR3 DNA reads TGTGCCAGCAGTTTTGGGGTTACGGACACTGAAGCTTTCTTT. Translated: CASSFGVTDTEAFF.

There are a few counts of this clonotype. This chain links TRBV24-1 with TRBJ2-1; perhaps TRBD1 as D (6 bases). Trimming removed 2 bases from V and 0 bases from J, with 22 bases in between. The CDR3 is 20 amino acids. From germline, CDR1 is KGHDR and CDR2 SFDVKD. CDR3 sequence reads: CATSDYRAPRVRSSYNEQFF. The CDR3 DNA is TGTGCCACCAGTGATTACAGGGCGCCCCGGGTTCGAAGCTCCTACAATGAGCAGTTCTTC.

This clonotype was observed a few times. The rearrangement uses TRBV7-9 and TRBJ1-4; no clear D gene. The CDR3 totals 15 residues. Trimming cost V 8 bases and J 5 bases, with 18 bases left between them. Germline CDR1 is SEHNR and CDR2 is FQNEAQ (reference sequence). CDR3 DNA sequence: TGTGCCAGCGCCCGAAGAGTCAGTGCGAATGAAAAACTGTTTTTT. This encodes CASARRVSANEKLFF.